This section outlines one T cell receptor beta chain sequence together with its context. There are 17 residues in the CDR3. V lost 2 bases, J lost 0 bases, and 16 bases lay in between. CDR1 SGHTA and CDR2 FQGTGA come from the germline V gene. This sample is drawn from a study of T-cell reconstitution after alpha-beta-depleted transplantation in children. A TCRbeta library incorporating unique molecular identifiers was prepared. From the PCR reads, TCRdb called clonotypes with MiXCR, one entry per CDR3 protein. Of about 600,000 distinct CDR3 sequences in the sample, more than 9% were seen once. The sequence came from a human donor who donated a stem cell graft to a child with acute myeloid leukemia. This sequence joins TRBV7-3 and TRBJ2-5; tentative D call: TRBD2 (6 bases). The sequenced sample was PBMCs from the stem cell graft donor, obtained from the stem cell graft. CDR3 sequence reads: CASSLHRDSPNQETQYF. DNA of the CDR3: TGTGCCAGCAGCTTACATCGGGACTCACCTAACCAAGAGACCCAGTACTTC.